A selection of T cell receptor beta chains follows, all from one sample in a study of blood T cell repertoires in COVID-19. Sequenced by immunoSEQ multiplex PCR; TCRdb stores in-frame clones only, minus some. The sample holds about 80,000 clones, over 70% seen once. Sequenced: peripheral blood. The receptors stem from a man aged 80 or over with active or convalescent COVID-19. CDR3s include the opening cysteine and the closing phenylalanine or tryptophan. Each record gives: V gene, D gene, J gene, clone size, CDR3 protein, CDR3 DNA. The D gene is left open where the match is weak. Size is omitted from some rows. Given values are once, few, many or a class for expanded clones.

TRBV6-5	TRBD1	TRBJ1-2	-	CASSYKARGLYGYTF	TGTGCCAGCAGTTACAAGGCCAGGGGGCTATACGGCTACACCTTC
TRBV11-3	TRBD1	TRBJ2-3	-	CASSHVAGTGVDTQYF	TGTGCCAGCAGCCATGTAGCCGGGACAGGGGTAGATACGCAGTATTTT
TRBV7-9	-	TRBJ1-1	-	CASSFTGNTEAFF	TGTGCCAGCAGCTTTACAGGGAACACTGAAGCTTTCTTT
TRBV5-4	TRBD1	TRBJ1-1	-	CASRDRLANTEAFF	TGTGCCAGCAGGGACAGGTTGGCGAACACTGAAGCTTTCTTT
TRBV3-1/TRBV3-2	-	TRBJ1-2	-	CASSQGVRGFYGYTF	TGTGCCAGCAGCCAAGGGGTTCGGGGATTTTATGGCTACACCTTC
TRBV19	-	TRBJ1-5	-	CASSPIAQASNQPQHF	TGTGCCAGTAGTCCCATAGCACAGGCAAGCAATCAGCCCCAGCATTTT
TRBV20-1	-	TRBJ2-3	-	CSPTSTDTQYF	TGCAGTCCGACTAGCACAGATACGCAGTATTTT
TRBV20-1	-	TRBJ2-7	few	CSPSQSEQYF	TGCAGTCCGAGCCAATCCGAGCAGTACTTC
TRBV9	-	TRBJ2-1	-	CASSVRGSSDEQFF	TGTGCCAGCAGCGTACGGGGGTCGTCGGATGAGCAGTTCTTC
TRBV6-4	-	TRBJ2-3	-	CASSELEGVVADTQYF	TGTGCCAGCAGTGAACTAGAAGGAGTGGTAGCAGATACGCAGTATTTT
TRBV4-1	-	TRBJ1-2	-	CASSQESGGIAYGYTF	TGCGCCAGCAGCCAAGAGTCCGGGGGTATTGCCTATGGCTACACCTTC
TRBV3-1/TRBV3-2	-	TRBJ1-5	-	CASSQDYGVGQPQHF	TGTGCCAGCAGCCAAGATTACGGGGTCGGTCAGCCCCAGCATTTT
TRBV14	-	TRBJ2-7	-	CASSQSPSGEQYF	TGTGCCAGCAGCCAGTCACCCTCGGGCGAGCAGTACTTC
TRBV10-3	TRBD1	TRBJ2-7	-	CAISESMDRVASEQYF	TGTGCCATCAGTGAGTCGATGGACAGGGTTGCCTCCGAGCAGTACTTC
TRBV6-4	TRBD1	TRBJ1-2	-	CASSDSGGDGYTF	TGTGCCAGCAGTGACTCAGGGGGCGACGGCTACACCTTC
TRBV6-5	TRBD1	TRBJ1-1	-	CASSQQGAWTEAFF	TGTGCCAGCAGCCAACAGGGGGCTTGGACTGAAGCTTTCTTT
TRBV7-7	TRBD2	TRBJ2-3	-	CASSLSREGTDTQYF	TGTGCTAGCAGCTTATCGCGGGAGGGCACAGATACGCAGTATTTT
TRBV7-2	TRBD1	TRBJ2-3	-	CASSLLPGQNTDTQYF	TGTGCCAGCAGCTTATTGCCGGGACAGAACACAGATACGCAGTATTTT
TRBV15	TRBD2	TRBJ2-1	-	CATSGAGRVNEQFF	TGTGCCACCAGCGGAGCGGGAAGGGTCAATGAGCAGTTCTTC
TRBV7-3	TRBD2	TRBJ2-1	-	CASSSQAGSSYNEQFF	TGTGCCAGCAGCTCCCAAGCGGGGAGCTCCTACAATGAGCAGTTCTTC
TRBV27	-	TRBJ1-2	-	CASSPWAGITGYTF	TGTGCCAGCAGTCCGTGGGCGGGTATAACTGGCTACACCTTC
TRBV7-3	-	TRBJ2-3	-	CASSLGRRADTQYF	TGTGCCAGCAGCTTAGGGCGGCGGGCAGATACGCAGTATTTT
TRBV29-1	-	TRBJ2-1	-	CSVEETREQFF	TGCAGCGTTGAAGAAACTAGGGAGCAGTTCTTC
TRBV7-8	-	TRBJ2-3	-	CASSALDTQYF	TGTGCCAGCAGCGCGCTCGATACGCAGTATTTT
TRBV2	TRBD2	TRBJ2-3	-	CASRPLGLAGVTDTQYF	TGTGCCAGCAGGCCCTTGGGACTAGCGGGAGTTACAGATACGCAGTATTTT
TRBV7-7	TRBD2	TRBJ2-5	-	CASSLGLAGGYQETQYF	TGTGCTAGCAGCTTGGGTCTAGCGGGGGGGTACCAAGAGACCCAGTACTTC
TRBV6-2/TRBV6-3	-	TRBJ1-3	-	CASRYGTPILRNTIYF	TGTGCCAGCAGATACGGGACACCGATACTTAGAAACACCATATATTTT
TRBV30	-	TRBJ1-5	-	CAWSVGAINQPQHF	TGTGCCTGGAGTGTAGGGGCGATCAATCAGCCCCAGCATTTT